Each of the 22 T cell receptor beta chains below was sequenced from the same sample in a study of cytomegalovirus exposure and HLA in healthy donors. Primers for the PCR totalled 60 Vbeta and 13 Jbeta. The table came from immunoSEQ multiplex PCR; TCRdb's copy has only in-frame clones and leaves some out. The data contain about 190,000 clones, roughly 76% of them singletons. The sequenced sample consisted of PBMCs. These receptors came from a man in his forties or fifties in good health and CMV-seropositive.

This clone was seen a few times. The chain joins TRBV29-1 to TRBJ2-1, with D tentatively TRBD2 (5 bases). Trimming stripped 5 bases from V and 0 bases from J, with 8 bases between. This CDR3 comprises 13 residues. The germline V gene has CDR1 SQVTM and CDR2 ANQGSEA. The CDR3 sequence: CSVPRDSYNEQFF. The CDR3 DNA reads TGCAGCGTTCCACGGGACTCCTACAATGAGCAGTTCTTC.

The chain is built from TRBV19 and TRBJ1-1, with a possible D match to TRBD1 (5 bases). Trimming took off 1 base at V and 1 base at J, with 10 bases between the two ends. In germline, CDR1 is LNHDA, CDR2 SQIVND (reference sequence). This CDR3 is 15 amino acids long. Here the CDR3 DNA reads TGTGCCAGTAGTATAGTCGGGACTACGAACACTGAAGCTTTCTTT. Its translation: CASSIVGTTNTEAFF.

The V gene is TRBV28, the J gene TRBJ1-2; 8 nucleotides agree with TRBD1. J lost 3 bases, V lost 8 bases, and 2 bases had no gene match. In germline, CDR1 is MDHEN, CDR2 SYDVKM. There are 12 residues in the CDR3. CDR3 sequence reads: CASLQGDYGYTF. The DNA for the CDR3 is TGTGCCAGCCTACAGGGGGACTATGGCTACACCTTC.

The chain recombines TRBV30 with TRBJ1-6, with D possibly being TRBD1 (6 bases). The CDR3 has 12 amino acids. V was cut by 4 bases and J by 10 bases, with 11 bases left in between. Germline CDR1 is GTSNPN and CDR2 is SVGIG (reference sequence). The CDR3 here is CAWIGGGSPLHF. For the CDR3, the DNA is TGTGCCTGGATAGGGGGGGGCTCACCCCTCCACTTT.

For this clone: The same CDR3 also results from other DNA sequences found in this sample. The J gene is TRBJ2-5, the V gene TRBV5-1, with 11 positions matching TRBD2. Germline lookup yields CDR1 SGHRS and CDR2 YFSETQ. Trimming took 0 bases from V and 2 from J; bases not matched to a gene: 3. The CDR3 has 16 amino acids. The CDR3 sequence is CASSLAIAGGQETQYF. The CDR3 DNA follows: TGCGCCAGCAGCTTGGCGATAGCGGGGGGGCAAGAGACCCAGTACTTC.

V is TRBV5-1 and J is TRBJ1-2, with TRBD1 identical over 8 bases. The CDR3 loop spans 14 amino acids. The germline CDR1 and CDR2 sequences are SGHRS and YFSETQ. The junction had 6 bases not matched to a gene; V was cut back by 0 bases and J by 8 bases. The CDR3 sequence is CASSLGGQDNGYTF. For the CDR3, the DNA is TGCGCCAGCAGCTTGGGGGGACAGGACAACGGCTACACCTTC.

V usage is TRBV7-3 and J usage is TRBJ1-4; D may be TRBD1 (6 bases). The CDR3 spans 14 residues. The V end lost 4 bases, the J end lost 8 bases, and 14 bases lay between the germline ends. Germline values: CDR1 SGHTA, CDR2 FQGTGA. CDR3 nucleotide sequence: TGTGCCAGCAGCTCCTCAGGGGTGGGCGAAAAACTGTTTTTT. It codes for CASSSSGVGEKLFF.

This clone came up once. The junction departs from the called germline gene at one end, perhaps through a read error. Here the CDR3 DNA reads TGTTCCAGCAGCTCCCTCGGGGAGGGGGTAGACTTC. Encoded protein: CSSSSLGEGVDF. The genes are TRBV7-9 and TRBJ2-7; tentative D call: TRBD2 (7 bases). The CDR3 sequence is 12 residues long. The germline V gene has CDR1 SEHNR and CDR2 FQNEAQ (reference sequence). Together with reference TRBV7-9 and TRBJ2-7, the CDR3 gives the full variable domain: DTGVSQNPRHKITKRGQNVTFRCDPISEHNRLYWYRQTLGQGPEFLTYFQNEAQLEKSRLLSDRFSAERPKGSFSTLEIQRTEQGDSAMYLCSSSSLGEGVDFGPGTRLTVT.

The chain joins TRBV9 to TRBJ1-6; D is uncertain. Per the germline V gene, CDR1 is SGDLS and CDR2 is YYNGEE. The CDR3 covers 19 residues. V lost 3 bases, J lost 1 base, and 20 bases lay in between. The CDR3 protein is CASSERGSPSESYNSPLHF. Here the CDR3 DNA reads TGTGCCAGCAGCGAACGCGGCAGCCCCTCCGAATCCTATAATTCACCCCTCCACTTT.

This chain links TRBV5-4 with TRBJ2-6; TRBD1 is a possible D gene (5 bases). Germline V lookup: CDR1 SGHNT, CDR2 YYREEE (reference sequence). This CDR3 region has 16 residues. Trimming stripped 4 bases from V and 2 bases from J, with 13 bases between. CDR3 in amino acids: CASSPITTAGANVLTF. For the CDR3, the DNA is TGTGCCAGCAGCCCTATTACGACAGCTGGGGCCAACGTCCTGACTTTC.

The CDR3 here is CASSLGSTGPTEAFF. CDR3 DNA sequence: TGCGCCAGCAGCTTGGGTTCGACAGGGCCCACTGAAGCTTTCTTT. The chain has TRBV5-1 and TRBJ1-1; TRBD1 agrees at 7 bases. The germline CDR1 and CDR2 sequences are SGHRS and YFSETQ. The CDR3 is 15 residues long. V was clipped by 0 bases and J by 4 bases; unmatched bases: 6.

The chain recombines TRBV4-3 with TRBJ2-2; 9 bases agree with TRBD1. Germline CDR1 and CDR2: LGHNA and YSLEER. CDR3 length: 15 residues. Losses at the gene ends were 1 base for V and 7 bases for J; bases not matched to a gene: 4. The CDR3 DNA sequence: TGCGCCAGCAGCCAAGGGGACAGGGACATCGGGGAGCTGTTTTTT. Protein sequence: CASSQGDRDIGELFF.

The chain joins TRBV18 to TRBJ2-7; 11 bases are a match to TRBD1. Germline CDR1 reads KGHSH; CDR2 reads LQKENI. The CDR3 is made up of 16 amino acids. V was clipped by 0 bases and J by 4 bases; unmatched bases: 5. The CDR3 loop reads CASSPPGQGASYEQYF. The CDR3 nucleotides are TGTGCCAGCTCACCACCCGGACAGGGGGCCTCGTACGAGCAGTACTTC.

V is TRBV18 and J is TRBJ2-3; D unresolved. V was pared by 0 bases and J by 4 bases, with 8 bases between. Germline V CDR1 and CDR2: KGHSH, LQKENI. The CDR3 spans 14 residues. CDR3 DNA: TGTGCCAGCTCACCACCGCAGTCTCCAGATACGCAGTATTTT. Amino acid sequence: CASSPPQSPDTQYF.

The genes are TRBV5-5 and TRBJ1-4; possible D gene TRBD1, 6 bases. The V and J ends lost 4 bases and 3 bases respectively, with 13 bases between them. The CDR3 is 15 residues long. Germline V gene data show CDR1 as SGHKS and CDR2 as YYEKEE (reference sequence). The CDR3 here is CASSPMGAANEKLFF. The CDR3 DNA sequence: TGTGCCAGCAGCCCTATGGGGGCAGCTAATGAAAAACTGTTTTTT.

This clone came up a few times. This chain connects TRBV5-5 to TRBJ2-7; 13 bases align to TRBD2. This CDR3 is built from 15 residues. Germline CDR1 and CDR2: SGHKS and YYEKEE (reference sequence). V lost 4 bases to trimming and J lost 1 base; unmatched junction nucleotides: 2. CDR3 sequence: CASSEGLAGSYEQYF. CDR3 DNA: TGTGCCAGCAGCGAGGGACTAGCGGGATCCTACGAGCAGTACTTC. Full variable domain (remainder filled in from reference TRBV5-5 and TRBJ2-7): DAGVTQSPTHLIKTRGQQVTLRCSPISGHKSVSWYQQVLGQGPQFIFQYYEKEERGRGNFPDRFSARQFPNYSSELNVNALLLGDSALYLCASSEGLAGSYEQYFGPGTRLTVT.

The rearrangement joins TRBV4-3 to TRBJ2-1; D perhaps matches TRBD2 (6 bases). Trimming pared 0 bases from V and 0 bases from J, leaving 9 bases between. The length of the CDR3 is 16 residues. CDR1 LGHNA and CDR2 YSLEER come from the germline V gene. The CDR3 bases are TGCGCCAGCAGCCAAGAGGGACTTAGCTCCTACAATGAGCAGTTCTTC. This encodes CASSQEGLSSYNEQFF.

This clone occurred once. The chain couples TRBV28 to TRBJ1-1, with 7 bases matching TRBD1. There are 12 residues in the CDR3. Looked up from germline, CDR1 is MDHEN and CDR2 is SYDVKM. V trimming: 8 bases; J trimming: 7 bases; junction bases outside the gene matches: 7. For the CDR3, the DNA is TGTGCCAGCCGAACCGGGACAGTTGAAGCTTTCTTT. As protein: CASRTGTVEAFF.

CDR3 amino acids: CASSPPRGRVAGGTGELFF. In DNA form, the CDR3 reads TGTGCCAGCAGTCCACCCAGGGGGCGCGTGGCGGGGGGGACCGGGGAGCTGTTTTTT. The gene calls are TRBV28 and TRBJ2-2; weak D call: TRBD2 (9 bases). V gave up 5 bases and J gave up 5 bases, with 27 bases separating them. The CDR3 spans 19 residues. Germline CDR1 and CDR2: MDHEN and SYDVKM.

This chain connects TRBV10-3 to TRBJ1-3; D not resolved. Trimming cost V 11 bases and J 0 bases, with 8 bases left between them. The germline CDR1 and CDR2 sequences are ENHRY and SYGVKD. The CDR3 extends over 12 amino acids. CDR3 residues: CAVTSSGNTIYF. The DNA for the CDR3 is TGTGCCGTTACCAGCTCTGGAAACACCATATATTTT.

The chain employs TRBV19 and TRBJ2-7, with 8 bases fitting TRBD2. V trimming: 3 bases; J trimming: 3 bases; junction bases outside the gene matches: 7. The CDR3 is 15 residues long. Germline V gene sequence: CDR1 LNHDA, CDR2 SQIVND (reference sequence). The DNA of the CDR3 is TGTGCCAGTAGTATTCGCGTAGCGGGGAGCTACGAGCAGTACTTC. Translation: CASSIRVAGSYEQYF.

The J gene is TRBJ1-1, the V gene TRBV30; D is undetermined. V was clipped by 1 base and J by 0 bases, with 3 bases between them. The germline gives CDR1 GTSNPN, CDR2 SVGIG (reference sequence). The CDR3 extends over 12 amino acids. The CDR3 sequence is CAWSAVNTEAFF. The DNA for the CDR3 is TGTGCCTGGAGTGCAGTGAACACTGAAGCTTTCTTT.